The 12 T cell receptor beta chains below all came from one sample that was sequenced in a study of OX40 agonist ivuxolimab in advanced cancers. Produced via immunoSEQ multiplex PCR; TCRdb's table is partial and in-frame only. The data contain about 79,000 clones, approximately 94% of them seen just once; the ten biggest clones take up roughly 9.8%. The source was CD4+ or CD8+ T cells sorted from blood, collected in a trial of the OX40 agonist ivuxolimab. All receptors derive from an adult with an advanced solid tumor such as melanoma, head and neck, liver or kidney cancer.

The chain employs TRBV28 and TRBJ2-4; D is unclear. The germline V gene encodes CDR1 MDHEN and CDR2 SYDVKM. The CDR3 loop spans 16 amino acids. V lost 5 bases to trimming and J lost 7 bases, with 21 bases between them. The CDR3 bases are TGTGCCAGCAGTCCAAGCCGACGGAATTTGGAGAACATTCAGTACTTC. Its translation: CASSPSRRNLENIQYF.

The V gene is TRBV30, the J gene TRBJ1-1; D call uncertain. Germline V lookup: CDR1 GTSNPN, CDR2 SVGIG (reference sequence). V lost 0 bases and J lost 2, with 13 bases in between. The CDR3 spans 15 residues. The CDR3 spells CAWSVVWASNTEAFF. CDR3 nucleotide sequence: TGTGCCTGGAGTGTCGTATGGGCTTCTAACACTGAAGCTTTCTTT.

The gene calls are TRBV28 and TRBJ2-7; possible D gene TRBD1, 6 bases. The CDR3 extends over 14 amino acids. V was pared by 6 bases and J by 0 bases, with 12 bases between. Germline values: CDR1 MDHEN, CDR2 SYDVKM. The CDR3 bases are TGTGCCAGCAGCTCGACAGGTAGCTCCTACGAGCAGTACTTC. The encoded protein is CASSSTGSSYEQYF. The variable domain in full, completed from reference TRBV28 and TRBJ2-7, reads DVKVTQSSRYLVKRTGEKVFLECVQDMDHENMFWYRQDPGLGLRLIYFSYDVKMKEKGDIPEGYSVSREKKERFSLILESASTNQTSMYLCASSSTGSSYEQYFGPGTRLTVT.

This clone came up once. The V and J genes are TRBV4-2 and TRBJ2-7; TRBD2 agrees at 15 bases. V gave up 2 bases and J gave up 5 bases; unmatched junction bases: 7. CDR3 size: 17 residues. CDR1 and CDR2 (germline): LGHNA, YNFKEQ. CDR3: CASSQLGLAGGPDEQYF. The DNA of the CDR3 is TGTGCCAGCAGCCAATTGGGACTAGCGGGAGGTCCCGACGAGCAGTACTTC.

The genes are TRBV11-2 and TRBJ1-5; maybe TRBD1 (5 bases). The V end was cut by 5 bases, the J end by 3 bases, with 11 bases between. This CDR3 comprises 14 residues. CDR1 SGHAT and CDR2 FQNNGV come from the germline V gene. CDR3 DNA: TGTGCCAGCAGCGTGGGGGGTTCCAATCAGCCCCAGCATTTT. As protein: CASSVGGSNQPQHF.

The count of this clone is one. The CDR3 is CASSVRGNTGELFF. In DNA, the CDR3 is TGTGCCAGCAGCGTCAGGGGGAACACCGGGGAGCTGTTTTTT. V is TRBV9 and J is TRBJ2-2, with D possibly TRBD1 on 6 matching bases. The CDR3 sequence is 14 residues long. Germline V lookup: CDR1 SGDLS, CDR2 YYNGEE. With 2 bases removed from V and 1 base from J, the gap between germline ends came to 6 bases.

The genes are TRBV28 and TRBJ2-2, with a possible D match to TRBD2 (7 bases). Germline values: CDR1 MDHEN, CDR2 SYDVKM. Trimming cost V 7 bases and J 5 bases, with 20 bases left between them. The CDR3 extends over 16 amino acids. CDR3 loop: CASTLLGGALTGELFF. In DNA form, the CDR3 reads TGTGCCAGCACTCTACTAGGGGGGGCGTTGACCGGGGAGCTGTTTTTT.

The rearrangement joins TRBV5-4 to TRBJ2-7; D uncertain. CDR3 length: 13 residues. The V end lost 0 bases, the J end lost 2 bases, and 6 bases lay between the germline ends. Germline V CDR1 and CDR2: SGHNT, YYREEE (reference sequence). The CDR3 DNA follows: TGTGCCAGCAGCTTGGACGCCGCCTACGAGCAGTACTTC. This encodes CASSLDAAYEQYF. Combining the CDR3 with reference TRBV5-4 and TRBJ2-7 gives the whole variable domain ETGVTQSPTHLIKTRGQQVTLRCSSQSGHNTVSWYQQALGQGPQFIFQYYREEENGRGNFPPRFSGLQFPNYSSELNVNALELDDSALYLCASSLDAAYEQYFGPGTRLTVT.

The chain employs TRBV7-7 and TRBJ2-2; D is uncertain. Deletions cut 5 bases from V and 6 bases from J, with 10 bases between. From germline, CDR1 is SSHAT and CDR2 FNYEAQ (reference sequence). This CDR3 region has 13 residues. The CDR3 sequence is CASSPLTAGELFF. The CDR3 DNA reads TGTGCCAGCAGCCCACTGACCGCCGGGGAGCTGTTTTTT.

The DNA for the CDR3 is TGCAGCGTTGAAGGGGTTTCAAACTATGGCTACACCTTC. This translates into CSVEGVSNYGYTF. The chain carries TRBV29-1 and TRBJ1-2, with no clear D. Germline loops: CDR1 SQVTM, CDR2 ANQGSEA. Trimming shortened V by 1 base and J by 2 bases, and 8 bases separated the two germline ends. The CDR3 sequence is 13 residues long.

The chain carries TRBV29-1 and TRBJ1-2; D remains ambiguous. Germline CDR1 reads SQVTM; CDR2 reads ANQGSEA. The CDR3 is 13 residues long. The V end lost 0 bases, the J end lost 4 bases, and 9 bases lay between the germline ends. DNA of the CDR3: TGCAGCGTTGAAGACGGACCAGTCTATGGCTACACCTTC. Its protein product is CSVEDGPVYGYTF.

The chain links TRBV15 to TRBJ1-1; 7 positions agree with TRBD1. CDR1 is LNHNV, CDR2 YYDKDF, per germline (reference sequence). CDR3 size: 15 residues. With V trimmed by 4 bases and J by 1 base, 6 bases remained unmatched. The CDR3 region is CATSTRDSPNTEAFF. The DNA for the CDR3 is TGTGCCACCAGCACACGGGACAGCCCGAACACTGAAGCTTTCTTT.